Sequencing of this T cell receptor (beta chain) was carried out in a study of blood T cell repertoires in COVID-19. At the level of the study: COVID-19 samples from acute and convalescent phases originated in the United States, Italy and Spain. Sample material is recorded as cDNA or gDNA derived from T cells, B-cell-depleted T cells, or PBMCs.

CDR3 length equals 13 residues. Trimming cost V 5 bases and J 4 bases; bases outside gene matches: 4. Germline values: CDR1 LGHDT, CDR2 YNNKEL (reference sequence). Per the original methods: Estimated nucleated cell counts came from reference gene primer amplification. The data were produced by immunoSEQ multiplex PCR, yet TCRdb's version contains in-frame clones alone and is incomplete. V, J and clone size are taken as reported in that table, and D and trimming were inferred from the DNA itself. Of 200,000 to 250,000 clones listed, around four fifths are singletons. Sequenced: peripheral blood. This TCR was sampled from a man aged 30-40 years with active or convalescent COVID-19. V gene TRBV3-1 (or the pseudogene TRBV3-2) combines with J gene TRBJ1-2, with 7 bases lining up with TRBD1. The DNA of the CDR3 is TGTGCCAGCAGCTTTGGGACAGCCTATGGCTACACCTTC. Encoded protein: CASSFGTAYGYTF.